The source of this T cell receptor (beta chain) is a study of CD8 T cells in Susac syndrome. RNA, at about 0.45 to 1 ug, was reverse transcribed with random hexamers. One entry per CDR3 protein, called by TCRdb with MiXCR from the immunoSEQ multiplex PCR reads. This table holds around 280,000 distinct CDR3 sequences, just over 90% found once. Losses at the gene ends were 5 bases for V and 0 bases for J; bases not matched to a gene: 5. The germline gives CDR1 MNHEY, CDR2 SVGEGT. This CDR3 spans 15 amino acids. This clonotype was picked up a small number of times. The receptor was isolated from a human donor with multiple sclerosis. The gene calls are TRBV6-2 or TRBV6-3 and TRBJ2-3, with TRBD1 identical over 7 bases. Sequences were obtained from CD4+ T cells from PBMCs. CDR3: CASSRTGVSTDTQYF. CDR3 DNA: TGTGCCAGCAGTCGGACAGGAGTAAGCACAGATACGCAGTATTTT.